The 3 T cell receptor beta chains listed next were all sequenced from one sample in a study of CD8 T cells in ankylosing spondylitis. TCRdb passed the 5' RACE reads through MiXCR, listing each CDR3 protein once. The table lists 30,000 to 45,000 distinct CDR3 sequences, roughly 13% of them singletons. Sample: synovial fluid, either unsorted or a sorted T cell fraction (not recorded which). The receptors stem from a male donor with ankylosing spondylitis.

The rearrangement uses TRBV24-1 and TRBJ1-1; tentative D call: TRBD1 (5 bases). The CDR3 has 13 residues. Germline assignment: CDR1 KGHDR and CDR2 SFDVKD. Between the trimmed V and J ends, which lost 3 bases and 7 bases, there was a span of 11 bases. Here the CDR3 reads CATSDGGRGEAFF. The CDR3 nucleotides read TGTGCCACCAGTGATGGGGGTAGGGGTGAAGCTTTCTTT.

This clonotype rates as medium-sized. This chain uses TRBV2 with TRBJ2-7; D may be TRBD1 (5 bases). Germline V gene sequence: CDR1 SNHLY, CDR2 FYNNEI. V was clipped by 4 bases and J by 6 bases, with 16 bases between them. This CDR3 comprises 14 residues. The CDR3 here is CASSATVSRIEQYF. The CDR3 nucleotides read TGTGCCAGCAGTGCGACAGTTTCGCGTATCGAGCAGTACTTC.

CDR3 in DNA: TGTGCCAGCGCGTTGGATTGGAACACTGAAGCTTTCTTT. Protein sequence: CASALDWNTEAFF. The V and J genes are TRBV18 and TRBJ1-1; D is unresolved. CDR1 and CDR2 (germline): KGHSH, LQKENI. V lost 8 bases and J 1 base, leaving 11 bases between the germline ends. The CDR3 runs to 13 residues. Together with reference TRBV18 and TRBJ1-1, the CDR3 gives the full variable domain: NAGVMQNPRHLVRRRGQEARLRCSPMKGHSHVYWYRQLPEEGLKFMVYLQKENIIDESGMPKERFSAEFPKEGPSILRIQQVVRGDSAAYFCASALDWNTEAFFGQGTRLTVV.